This T cell receptor (beta chain) is drawn from a study of blood T cell repertoires in COVID-19. Data came from immunoSEQ multiplex PCR; TCRdb stores just in-frame clones and leaves some out. The sample holds under 110,000 clones; 80% to 95% are singletons and the top ten take 5% to 6%. This receptor was taken from a man in his fifties with active COVID-19. Sequenced input: peripheral blood.

Written as DNA, the CDR3 is TGTGCCAGCAGCGTCTCCGGGACAGATAGCAATCAGCCCCAGCATTTT. Translated, it gives CASSVSGTDSNQPQHF. The rearrangement joins TRBV11-2 to TRBJ1-5; 7 bases are a match to TRBD1. V dropped 5 bases and J dropped 0; count of bases not matched to a gene: 7. CDR1 is SGHAT and CDR2 is FQNNGV in the germline V gene. The CDR3 covers 16 residues.